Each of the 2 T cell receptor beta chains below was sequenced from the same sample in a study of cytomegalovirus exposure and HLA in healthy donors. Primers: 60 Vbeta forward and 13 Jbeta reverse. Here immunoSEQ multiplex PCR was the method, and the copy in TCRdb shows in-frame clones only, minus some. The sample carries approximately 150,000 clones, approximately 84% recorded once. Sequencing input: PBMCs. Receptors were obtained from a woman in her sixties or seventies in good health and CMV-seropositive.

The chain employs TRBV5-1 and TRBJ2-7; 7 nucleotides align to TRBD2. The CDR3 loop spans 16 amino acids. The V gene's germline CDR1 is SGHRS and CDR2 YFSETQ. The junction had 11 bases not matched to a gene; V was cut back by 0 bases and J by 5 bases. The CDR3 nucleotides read TGCGCCAGCAGCTTGGTTGGCGCCTTGGGAGGGAACGAGCAGTACTTC. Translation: CASSLVGALGGNEQYF.

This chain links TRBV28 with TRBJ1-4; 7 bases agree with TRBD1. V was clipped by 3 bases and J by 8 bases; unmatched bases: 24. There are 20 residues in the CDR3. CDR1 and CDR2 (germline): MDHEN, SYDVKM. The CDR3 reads CASSFPLRDSHARGREKLFF. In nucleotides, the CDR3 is TGTGCCAGCAGTTTCCCCCTCCGGGACAGTCACGCGAGGGGCAGGGAAAAACTGTTTTTT.